Listed below are T cell receptor beta chains from one sample, sequenced in a study of T cells in localized non-small cell lung cancer. Produced via immunoSEQ multiplex PCR; TCRdb's table is partial and in-frame only. The sample lists roughly 1,200 clones, just under 25% occurring once. This sample comprised normal lung tissue next to the tumor, obtained before any cancer treatment. The source of these receptors is a male donor at least 60 years old with stage I lung adenocarcinoma. Each CDR3 is given with its conserved first and last residue. A D gene is named only where the DNA matches it firmly. Expanded clones get a size class; other rows say once, few or many, or leave the size out.

d_call,v_call,clone_size,cdr3_length,j_call,cdr3_nt,cdr3_aa
-,TRBV30,-,12,TRBJ1-3,TGTGCCTGGAGCCTTGGCCAAAACACCATATATTTT,CAWSLGQNTIYF
-,TRBV5-1,-,14,TRBJ2-4,TGCGCCAGCAGCATACAGGGACCGGGGAACATTCAGTACTTC,CASSIQGPGNIQYF
-,TRBV7-2,few,13,TRBJ2-1,TGTGCCAGCAGCTTAGGGGACCACAATGAGCAGTTCTTC,CASSLGDHNEQFF
-,TRBV5-1,-,15,TRBJ1-6,TGCGCCAGCAGCTTGGTGGGGAAGACAGAGGGGGCCCTCCACTTT,CASSLVGKTEGALHF
-,TRBV14,-,15,TRBJ1-1,TGTGCCAGCAGCCAACACGTCGGGGCCAACACTGAAGCTTTCTTT,CASSQHVGANTEAFF
TRBD2,TRBV11-3,few,15,TRBJ2-7,TGTGCCAGCAGCCCGCGGACTAGCGCCACCTACGAGCAGTACTTC,CASSPRTSATYEQYF
TRBD1,TRBV11-3,-,15,TRBJ2-1,TGTGCCAGCAGCTTAGGTTTACGGGGACAGGGTGAGCAGTTCTTC,CASSLGLRGQGEQFF
-,TRBV18,-,15,TRBJ2-7,TGTGCCAGCTCACCAAGCCAGGGAAGCTCCTACGAGCAGTACTTC,CASSPSQGSSYEQYF
-,TRBV19,few,14,TRBJ1-2,TGTGCCAGTAGTACTACAGTAGCTAACTATGGCTACACCTTC,CASSTTVANYGYTF
-,TRBV6-8,-,15,TRBJ1-2,TGTGCCAGCAGTTACTCGCTCGGGCCAGACTATGGCTACACCTTC,CASSYSLGPDYGYTF
-,TRBV11-3,few,14,TRBJ2-6,TGTGCCAGCAGGAACAGTGCTGGGGCCAACGTCCTGACTTTC,CASRNSAGANVLTF
TRBD1,TRBV11-3,-,15,TRBJ2-7,TGTGCCAGCAGCTTAGTGCGACAGGGTCCCTACGAGCAGTACTTC,CASSLVRQGPYEQYF
-,TRBV1,few,16,TRBJ2-5,TGCGCCAGCAGCCATACGTTCGCGGACAGTCAAGAGACCCAGTACTTC,CASSHTFADSQETQYF
-,TRBV10-3,medium-sized,12,TRBJ1-5,TGTGCCAGCGGGAAATCCAATCAGCCCCAGCATTTT,CASGKSNQPQHF
-,TRBV18,large,13,TRBJ1-1,TGTGCCAGCTCACCAGGGCTAAACACTGAAGCTTTCTTT,CASSPGLNTEAFF
-,TRBV6-8,few,14,TRBJ1-2,TGTGCCAGCAGTGTGGGACCAGCTAACTATGGCTACACCTTC,CASSVGPANYGYTF
-,TRBV1,-,16,TRBJ2-5,TGCGCCAGCAGCCAAGACCTAGCGGGGGGGCGAGAGACCCAGTACTTC,CASSQDLAGGRETQYF